A selection of T cell receptor beta chains follows, all from one sample in a study of cytomegalovirus exposure and HLA in healthy donors. Data came from immunoSEQ multiplex PCR; TCRdb stores just in-frame clones and leaves some out. The sample contains about 250,000 clones, roughly 87% of which appear only once. Sequences were obtained from PBMCs. Receptors originate from a man aged 18 to 29 in good health and CMV-seropositive. Both conserved end residues are part of each CDR3. D genes are given only for firm matches. The listing skips clone size in some rows; elsewhere it reads once, few, many or a size class.

J gene: TRBJ2-5; CDR3 length: 13; clone size: once; D gene: .; V gene: TRBV6-1; CDR3 protein: CASSPGVKETQYF; CDR3 DNA: TGTGCCAGCAGTCCGGGGGTGAAAGAGACCCAGTACTTC
J gene: TRBJ1-1; CDR3 length: 15; clone size: .; D gene: TRBD1; V gene: TRBV28; CDR3 protein: CASSTNRGPNTEAFF; CDR3 DNA: TGTGCCAGCAGCACCAACAGGGGCCCGAACACTGAAGCTTTCTTT
J gene: TRBJ1-5; CDR3 length: 14; clone size: .; D gene: TRBD1; V gene: TRBV6-6; CDR3 protein: CASSFQGAEQPQHF; CDR3 DNA: TGTGCCAGCAGTTTCCAGGGGGCTGAACAGCCCCAGCATTTT
J gene: TRBJ2-1; CDR3 length: 16; clone size: .; D gene: .; V gene: TRBV2; CDR3 protein: CASSEVRKFLDHEQFF; CDR3 DNA: TGTGCCAGCAGTGAAGTACGCAAATTCTTAGATCATGAGCAGTTCTTC
J gene: TRBJ2-5; CDR3 length: 16; clone size: .; D gene: TRBD1; V gene: TRBV7-2; CDR3 protein: CASSLWTGVSQETQYF; CDR3 DNA: TGTGCCAGCAGCTTATGGACAGGCGTGAGCCAAGAGACCCAGTACTTC
J gene: TRBJ1-2; CDR3 length: 11; clone size: .; D gene: .; V gene: TRBV30; CDR3 protein: CAWIEAYGYTF; CDR3 DNA: TGTGCCTGGATTGAAGCCTATGGCTACACCTTC
J gene: TRBJ2-7; CDR3 length: 13; clone size: .; D gene: TRBD1; V gene: TRBV4-1; CDR3 protein: CASRLTGGAEQYF; CDR3 DNA: TGCGCCAGCAGATTGACAGGGGGCGCTGAGCAGTACTTC
J gene: TRBJ2-3; CDR3 length: 13; clone size: .; D gene: TRBD2; V gene: TRBV6-5; CDR3 protein: CASRSGDYNTQYF; CDR3 DNA: TGTGCCAGCAGGAGTGGGGACTATAATACGCAGTATTTT
J gene: TRBJ1-5; CDR3 length: 17; clone size: .; D gene: TRBD1; V gene: TRBV7-2; CDR3 protein: CASSSVQGAPGNQPQHF; CDR3 DNA: TGTGCCAGCAGCTCAGTACAGGGGGCGCCGGGCAATCAGCCCCAGCATTTT
J gene: TRBJ1-1; CDR3 length: 12; clone size: .; D gene: .; V gene: TRBV6-1; CDR3 protein: CANGWGGTEAFF; CDR3 DNA: TGTGCCAATGGATGGGGGGGCACTGAAGCTTTCTTT
J gene: TRBJ1-2; CDR3 length: 13; clone size: .; D gene: .; V gene: TRBV2; CDR3 protein: CAVMDSPTYGYTF; CDR3 DNA: TGTGCCGTGATGGACAGTCCTACCTATGGCTACACCTTC
J gene: TRBJ2-5; CDR3 length: 16; clone size: .; D gene: TRBD2; V gene: TRBV27; CDR3 protein: CASRLMYASGQETQYF; CDR3 DNA: TGTGCCAGCAGGCTTATGTACGCTAGCGGCCAAGAGACCCAGTACTTC
J gene: TRBJ1-1; CDR3 length: 16; clone size: .; D gene: TRBD1; V gene: TRBV7-6; CDR3 protein: CASSLRASRGDTEAFF; CDR3 DNA: TGTGCCAGCAGCTTACGGGCGAGCAGGGGGGACACTGAAGCTTTCTTT
J gene: TRBJ2-1; CDR3 length: 16; clone size: .; D gene: .; V gene: TRBV5-1; CDR3 protein: CASSLVRGSGYNEQFF; CDR3 DNA: TGCGCCAGCAGCTTGGTCCGGGGAAGTGGGTACAATGAGCAGTTCTTC
J gene: TRBJ2-7; CDR3 length: 13; clone size: .; D gene: .; V gene: TRBV10-3; CDR3 protein: CAIKGEGLYEQYF; CDR3 DNA: TGTGCCATCAAGGGGGAGGGCCTTTACGAGCAGTACTTC
J gene: TRBJ1-2; CDR3 length: 16; clone size: .; D gene: TRBD1; V gene: TRBV5-4; CDR3 protein: CASSVPGQGAVNGYTF; CDR3 DNA: TGTGCCAGCAGCGTACCGGGACAGGGGGCTGTCAATGGCTACACCTTC
J gene: TRBJ2-5; CDR3 length: 17; clone size: .; D gene: TRBD2; V gene: TRBV18; CDR3 protein: CASSRTSGQEYQETQYF; CDR3 DNA: TGTGCCAGCTCACGGACTAGCGGGCAGGAATATCAAGAGACCCAGTACTTC
J gene: TRBJ1-3; CDR3 length: 16; clone size: .; D gene: .; V gene: TRBV1; CDR3 protein: CTSSHSGNRAGNTIYF; CDR3 DNA: TGCACCAGCAGCCATTCAGGGAACAGGGCTGGAAACACCATATATTTT
J gene: TRBJ2-4; CDR3 length: 16; clone size: few; D gene: TRBD2; V gene: TRBV2; CDR3 protein: CASRTGLAGTKNIQYF; CDR3 DNA: TGTGCCAGCAGGACCGGACTAGCGGGAACCAAAAACATTCAGTACTTC
J gene: TRBJ2-1; CDR3 length: 14; clone size: .; D gene: .; V gene: TRBV7-8; CDR3 protein: CASSLLAVNNEQFF; CDR3 DNA: TGTGCCAGCAGCTTATTAGCGGTGAACAATGAGCAGTTCTTC
J gene: TRBJ2-3; CDR3 length: 16; clone size: .; D gene: .; V gene: TRBV4-3; CDR3 protein: CASSQVGGTSTDTQYF; CDR3 DNA: TGCGCCAGCAGCCAAGTAGGCGGGACTAGCACAGATACGCAGTATTTT